The TCR beta chain under discussion was sequenced for a study of blood T cell repertoires in COVID-19. Study overall: Acute and convalescent COVID-19 samples came from the United States, Italy and Spain. T cells, B-cell-depleted T cells, or PBMCs supplied cDNA or gDNA.

The germline gives CDR1 SGHRS, CDR2 YFSETQ. This CDR3 is 14 amino acids long. Trimming took 1 base from V and 5 from J, leaving 9 bases between them. Authors' analysis steps: Nucleated cell counts were estimated from reference gene primer amplification. This table comes from immunoSEQ multiplex PCR, and its TCRdb copy is limited to in-frame clones, with some not included. V and J calls and clone size come straight from that table; D and trimming were deduced from the DNA. Of around 43,000 clones in the sample, 80% to 90% are singletons; the top ten hold 9%. The chain uses TRBV5-1 and TRBJ1-4, with D unresolved. The TCR sequence derives from a woman in her 70s with acute or convalescent COVID-19. Input material: peripheral blood. This chain's CDR3 is CASSLSVGNEKLFF. CDR3 DNA: TGCGCCAGCAGCTTGTCCGTGGGCAATGAAAAACTGTTTTTT.